This T cell receptor (beta chain) comes out of a study of blood T cells in healthy people across ages (dated by TCRdb to 2013 to 2016). Regarding the study in general: In model experiments, template switching captured roughly one uniquely barcoded TCR beta cDNA molecule for every two T cells. The study measured age-related changes in TCR beta repertoire diversity using deep sequencing normalized with unique cDNA molecular identifiers. Donors were grouped into four age groups: young (average approximately 15 years), middle-aged (roughly 40), aged (about 59) and long-lived (about 90). For two donors (one aged 18 to 30 and one aged 80 or older), the study analyzed two additional independent replicas of 1 million unique cDNA reads from the same blood draw.

Libraries were made using 5' RACE. The sequencing machine was an Illumina HiSeq 2500. The second PCR ran for about 6 to 12 cycles and used a J-beta primer mix along with a sample-barcoded 5' primer. A template-switch 5' adaptor carrying 12 random nucleotides introduced a unique molecular identifier onto each TCR beta cDNA molecule. Each sample yielded at least 2.5 million CDR3-containing paired-end reads. First-strand cDNA synthesis was performed from all RNA using the Mint cDNA synthesis kit, with priming by a TRBC-specific oligonucleotide. All cDNA was treated with uracil-DNA glycosylase and then went through a first 18-cycle PCR with the universal primers M1SS and BC2_uni_R. Processing in the source paper ran as follows. For normalization, 1 million high-quality reads were randomly selected from each sample, with every read carrying a distinct molecular identifier. Reads sharing molecular identifiers were discarded rather than binned into consensus sequences. MiTCR, with a Q25 quality threshold and the strictest error-elimination algorithm, was used for CDR3 identification, clonotype clustering and error correction. Lower-bound total TCR beta diversity was estimated with a nonparametric unseen species model using Euler transformation. TCRdb cleaned the public reads at Q25 with fastp, built clones with MiXCR and kept in-frame beta chains. Each record represents a unique CDR3 protein, reported with the most common genes and DNA among its rows. None of the V and J calls come from the authors' own analysis; TCRdb made them. This sample is represented by some 940,000 distinct CDR3 sequences; 25% to 35% of them were singletons. About a tenth of the sample comes from the top ten.

Study-wide findings and limitations: Estimates of total diversity based on one million sequenced T cells were considered lower bounds and underestimates. The percentage of naive T cells measured by flow cytometry correlated strongly with observed TCR beta diversity. Conclusive comparison of naive and antigen-experienced compartments was prevented by the profiling of bulk unsorted PBMCs. The long-lived group showed more naive CD4+ T cells, fewer expanded clones and increased TCR diversity than the aged group, suggesting age selection. Because donor CMV infection status was unknown, age-related changes in expanded clonotypes were potentially confounded. As age increased, observed TCR beta diversity per million T cells dropped in a roughly linear way, and a significant reduction was already evident by age 40.

The CDR3 measures 15 amino acids from cysteine to phenylalanine. Only the CDR3 DNA stays, 45 bases, in frame from base 1. At the junction V is shortened by 6 bases and J by 3 bases; bases outside the gene matches: 7. Taken from the germline V gene, the CDR1 and CDR2 loops are SNHLY and FYNNEI. Systemically healthy Caucasian individuals from Russia, 39 in total and aged about 6 to 95 years, were included as donors. Each donor gave roughly 11 milliliters of peripheral blood, drawn into EDTA-treated Vacutainer tubes. Ficoll-Paque density-gradient centrifugation was used to isolate PBMCs, with at least 6.5 million per sample. Total RNA was extracted from PBMCs with Trizol reagent, with at least 6 micrograms obtained per sample. For every donor, an aliquot of PBMCs went through flow cytometry to measure the percentages of naive CD45RAhigh/CD27high T cells. On this clonotype: This receptor's antigen is unknown. Base qualities are not at hand, and no much larger clone is one base apart.

These records were also assigned to another study, of T cells of mothers and their children. In that second paper, the authors write: Nine systemically healthy Caucasian individuals, comprising three mothers and their six children, were included as donors. cDNA synthesis used all of the extracted RNA, with roughly 1.5 ug of RNA in each 15 ul reaction. Sample barcodes and 2-4 random nucleotides were added via the M1S primer in the second PCR. Over 9.5 million TCR beta CDR3 reads were obtained for each mother, and 2.5 million to 3 million reads were obtained for each child. Thymic selection similarly shapes TCR recombination output in related and unrelated pairs, with minor effect from inherited differences. Normalized repertoire overlap in related mother-child pairs was always slightly higher than in unrelated mother-child pairs, but the difference was never significant. No persistent microchimeric T cell clones were detected, at a sensitivity of approximately 90 clones per million clonotypes. Deep NGS was used in the study to compare the TCR beta repertoires of mothers and children and to look for features that separate related mother-child pairs from unrelated individuals. The mean age was around 42 +/- 4 years for the mothers and approximately 11 +/- 4 years for the children. After adapter ligation with NEBNext reagents, the libraries were sequenced on Illumina HiSeq 2000 with 100+100 nt paired-end reads. To avoid cross-contamination, the mother libraries and the child libraries were prepared a month apart and sequenced in separate runs. For each donor, somewhere between roughly 450,000 and 2,200,000 distinct TCR beta clonotypes were identified. Naive TCR beta clonotypes were estimated from low-frequency clonotypes matched to each donor's FACS-determined naive share, without sorting.

The chain uses TRBV2 and TRBJ2-1; a stretch of 8 junction bases matches TRBD2. The receptor's source is a woman in her 40s in good health. The material sequenced was blood. The CDR3 here reads CASRNGGASYNEQFF. DNA sequence: TGTGCCAGCAGAAACGGGGGGGCCAGCTACAATGAGCAGTTCTTC.